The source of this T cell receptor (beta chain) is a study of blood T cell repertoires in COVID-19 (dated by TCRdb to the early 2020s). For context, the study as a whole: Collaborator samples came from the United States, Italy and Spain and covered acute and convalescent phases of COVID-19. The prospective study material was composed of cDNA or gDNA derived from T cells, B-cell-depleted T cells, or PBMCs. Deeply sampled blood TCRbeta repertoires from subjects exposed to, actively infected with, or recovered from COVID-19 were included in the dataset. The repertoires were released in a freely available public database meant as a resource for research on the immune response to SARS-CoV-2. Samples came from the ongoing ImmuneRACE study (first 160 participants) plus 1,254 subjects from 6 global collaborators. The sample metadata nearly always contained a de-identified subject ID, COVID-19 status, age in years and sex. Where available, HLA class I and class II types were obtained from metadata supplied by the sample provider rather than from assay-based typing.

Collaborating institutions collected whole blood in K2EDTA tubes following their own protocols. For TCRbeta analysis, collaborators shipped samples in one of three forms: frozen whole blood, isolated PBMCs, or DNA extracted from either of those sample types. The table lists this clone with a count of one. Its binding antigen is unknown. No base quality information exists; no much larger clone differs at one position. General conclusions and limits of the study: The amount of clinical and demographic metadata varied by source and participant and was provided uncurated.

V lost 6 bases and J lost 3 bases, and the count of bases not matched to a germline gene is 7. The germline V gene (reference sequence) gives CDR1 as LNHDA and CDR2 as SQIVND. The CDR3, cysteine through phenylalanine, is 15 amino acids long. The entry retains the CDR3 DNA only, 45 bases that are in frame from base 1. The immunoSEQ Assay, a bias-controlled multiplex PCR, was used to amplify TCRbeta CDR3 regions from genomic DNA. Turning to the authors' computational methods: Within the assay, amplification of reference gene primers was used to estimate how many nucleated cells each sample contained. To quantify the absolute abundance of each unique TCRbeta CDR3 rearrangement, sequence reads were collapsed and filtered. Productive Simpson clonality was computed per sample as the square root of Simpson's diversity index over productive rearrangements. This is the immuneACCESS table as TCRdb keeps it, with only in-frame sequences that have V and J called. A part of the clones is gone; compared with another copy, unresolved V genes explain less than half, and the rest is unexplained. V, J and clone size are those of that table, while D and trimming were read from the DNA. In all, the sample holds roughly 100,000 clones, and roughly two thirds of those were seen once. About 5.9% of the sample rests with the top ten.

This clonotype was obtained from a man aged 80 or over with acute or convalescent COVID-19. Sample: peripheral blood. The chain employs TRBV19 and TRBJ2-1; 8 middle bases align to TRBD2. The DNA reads TGTGCCAGTAGCCAGGGAACTAGCGGCTACAATGAGCAGTTCTTC. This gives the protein CASSQGTSGYNEQFF. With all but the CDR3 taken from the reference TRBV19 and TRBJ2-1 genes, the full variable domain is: DGGITQSPKYLFRKEGQNVTLSCEQNLNHDAMYWYRQDPGQGLRLIYYSQIVNDFQKGDIAEGYSVSREKKESFPLTVTSAQKNPTAFYLCASSQGTSGYNEQFFGPGTRLTVL.